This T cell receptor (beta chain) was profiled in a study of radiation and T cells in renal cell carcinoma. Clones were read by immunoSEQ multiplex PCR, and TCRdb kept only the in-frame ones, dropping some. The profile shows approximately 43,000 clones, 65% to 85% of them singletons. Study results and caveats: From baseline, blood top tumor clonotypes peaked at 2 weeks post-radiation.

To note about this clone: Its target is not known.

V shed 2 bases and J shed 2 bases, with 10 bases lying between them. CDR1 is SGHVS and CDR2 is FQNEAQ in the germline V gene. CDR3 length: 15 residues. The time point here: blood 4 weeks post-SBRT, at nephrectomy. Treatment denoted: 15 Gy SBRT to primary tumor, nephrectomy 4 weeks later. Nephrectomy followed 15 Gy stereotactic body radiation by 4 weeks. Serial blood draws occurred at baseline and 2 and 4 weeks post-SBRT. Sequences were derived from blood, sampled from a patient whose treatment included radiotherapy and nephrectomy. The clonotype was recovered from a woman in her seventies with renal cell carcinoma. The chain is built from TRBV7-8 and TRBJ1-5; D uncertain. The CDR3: CASSLWEEGNQPQHF. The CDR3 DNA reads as TGTGCCAGCAGCTTATGGGAGGAGGGCAATCAGCCCCAGCATTTT.